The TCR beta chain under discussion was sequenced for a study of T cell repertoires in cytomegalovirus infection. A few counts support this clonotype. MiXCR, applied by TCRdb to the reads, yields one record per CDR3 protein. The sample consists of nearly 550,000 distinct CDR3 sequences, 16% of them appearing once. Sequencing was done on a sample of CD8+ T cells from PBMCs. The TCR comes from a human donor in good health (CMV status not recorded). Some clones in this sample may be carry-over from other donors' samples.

The CDR3: CASSPRTDNEQFF. CDR3 DNA: TGTGCCAGCAGTCCCCGGACCGACAATGAGCAGTTCTTC. This chain connects TRBV27 to TRBJ2-1, with D uncertain. CDR1 and CDR2 from the germline V gene are MNHEY and SMNVEV (reference sequence). V was shortened by 5 bases and J by 5 bases, with 10 bases between the two germline ends. The CDR3 is 13 residues long.